This T cell receptor beta chain was captured in a study of OX40 agonist ivuxolimab in advanced cancers. Study-wide context: The costimulatory receptor OX40 (CD134) was targeted by ivuxolimab, a fully human IgG2 agonistic monoclonal antibody. Partial responses occurred in three dose-escalation patients: two with cutaneous melanoma and one with hepatocellular carcinoma. A male proportion of nearly 85% and a mean age of approximately 62 years, ranging from roughly 20 to 80, were recorded for the dose-escalation cohort. Of the roughly 51 patients in dose escalation, 19 had hepatocellular carcinoma, around 15 had melanoma, 9 had renal cell carcinoma and 9 had head and neck cancer. The paper reports the monotherapy dose-escalation portion (N = 52 patients) of the phase I ivuxolimab trial. Intravenous ivuxolimab was administered to patients every 2 weeks at six dose levels: 0.01, 0.1, 0.3, 1.5, 3 and 10 mg/kg. The purpose of peripheral TCRbeta sequencing was to test whether ivuxolimab changed TCR sequence diversity and led to clonal T-cell expansion. Patients were allowed to have had prior anti-PD-1, anti-PD-L1 or anti-CTLA-4 therapy, and around 37% of the dose-escalation patients had previously received checkpoint inhibitors. What the work shows at the level of the full study, not this receptor alone: Clonal expansion of both CD4+ and CD8+ blood T cells was observed from baseline to week 6 at doses 0.1 to 3.0 mg/kg. Low levels of normalized T-cell clonal expansion were also shown by some nonresponding patients. In partial responders in the 0.1-3.0 mg/kg groups, normalized peripheral clonal expansion was found to be among the lowest, especially among CD8+ T cells. After ivuxolimab, expanded clones were on average more numerous among CD8+ T cells than among CD4+ T cells. Antigen specificity was not determined for the clonally expanded peripheral T cells.

Points on this clone: This clone's antigen is unknown. Base qualities are not provided; no much larger clone lies one nucleotide away.

V gives up 1 base and J gives up 1 base, and the segment between their germline ends measures 8 bases. The CDR3 measures 14 amino acids from cysteine to phenylalanine. The retained sequence is limited to the CDR3, 42 bases, with the frame set at the first base. Based on the germline V gene, the CDR1 and CDR2 sequences are SGHAT and FQNNGV. The trial excluded patients who had a history of autoimmune disease or who were on systemic immunosuppression. Peripheral blood for TCR sequencing was drawn from every dose cohort at baseline, at cycle 4 day 1 and at cycle 7 day 1. Samples were obtained from an open-label, multicenter, first-in-human phase I dose-escalation trial of ivuxolimab. Adults with locally advanced or metastatic melanoma, renal cell, hepatocellular, or head and neck squamous cell carcinoma were enrolled in the trial. CD4+ and CD8+ T cells were sorted separately from peripheral blood before TCR sequencing.

Genomic DNA was extracted from sorted cells for sequencing of the TCRbeta CDR3 region. The immunoSEQ Assay was used for sequencing of TCRbeta CDR3 regions. Sourced from immuneACCESS, this table was stored by TCRdb with only in-frame sequences that have V and J called. A share of the clones is absent; for the studies checked, an unresolved V gene accounts for under half, and the remainder has no known explanation. This sample comprises around 10,000 clones, about nine tenths of them detected only once. The ten largest clonotypes hold over 10% of the sample. The specimen was CD4+ or CD8+ T cells sorted from blood, collected in a trial of the OX40 agonist ivuxolimab. The sequence is built from TRBV11-2 and TRBJ2-7; the D gene cannot be resolved reliably. This sequence originates from an adult with an advanced solid tumor such as melanoma, head and neck, liver or kidney cancer. DNA sequence: TGTGCCAGCAGCTTAGTAGGCCAATCCTACGAGCAGTACTTC. This sequence encodes CASSLVGQSYEQYF.